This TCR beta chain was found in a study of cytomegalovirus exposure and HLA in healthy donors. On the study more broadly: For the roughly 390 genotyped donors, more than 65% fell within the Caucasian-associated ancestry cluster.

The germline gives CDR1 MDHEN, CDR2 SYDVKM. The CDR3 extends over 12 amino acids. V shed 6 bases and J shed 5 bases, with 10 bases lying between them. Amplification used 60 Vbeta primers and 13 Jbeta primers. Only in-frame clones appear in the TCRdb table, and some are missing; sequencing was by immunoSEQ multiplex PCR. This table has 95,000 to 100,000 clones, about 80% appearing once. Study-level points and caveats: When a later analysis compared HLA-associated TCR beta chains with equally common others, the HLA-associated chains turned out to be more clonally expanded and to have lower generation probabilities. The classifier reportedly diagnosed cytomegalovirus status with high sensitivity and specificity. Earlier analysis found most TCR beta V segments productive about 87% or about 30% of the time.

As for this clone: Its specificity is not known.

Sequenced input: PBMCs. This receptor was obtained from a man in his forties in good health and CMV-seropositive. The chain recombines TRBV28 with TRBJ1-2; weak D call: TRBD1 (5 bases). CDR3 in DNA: TGTGCCAGCAGCTTTAAGGGGTATGGCTACACCTTC. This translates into CASSFKGYGYTF.